Below are 29 T cell receptor beta chains sequenced from a single sample in a study of cytomegalovirus exposure and HLA in healthy donors. Vbeta (60) and Jbeta (13) primers were used in the PCR. Here immunoSEQ multiplex PCR was the method, and the copy in TCRdb shows in-frame clones only, minus some. Among 200,000 or so clones listed, 65% to 80% were seen once. The sample was PBMCs. The receptors come from a man aged 35-49 years in good health and CMV-seronegative.

The rearrangement joins TRBV7-9 to TRBJ1-2; D is possibly TRBD1 (6 bases). CDR3 length equals 14 residues. V lost 6 bases to trimming and J lost 0 bases, with 11 bases between them. Germline lookup yields CDR1 SEHNR and CDR2 FQNEAQ (reference sequence). CDR3 DNA: TGTGCCAGCAGTCCACAGGGTCCTAACTATGGCTACACCTTC. Amino acid sequence: CASSPQGPNYGYTF.

In its sample, this clone was seen once. This chain links TRBV28 with TRBJ2-3; TRBD2 aligns across 7 bases. CDR3 length: 15 amino acids. Germline V lookup: CDR1 MDHEN, CDR2 SYDVKM. The V and J ends lost 0 bases and 7 bases, in that order; junction bases with no gene match: 7. In nucleotides, the CDR3 is TGTGCCAGCAGTTTATGGGGACGGGAGGTACATACGCAGTATTTT. It encodes CASSLWGREVHTQYF.

This clone turned up a few times. J is TRBJ2-1 and V is TRBV27; 12 bases are a match to TRBD2. The CDR3 has 13 amino acids. CDR1 is MNHEY, CDR2 SMNVEV, per germline (reference sequence). The V and J ends lost 6 bases and 6 bases, in that order; junction bases with no gene match: 0. CDR3 protein: CASRTSGSNEQFF. CDR3 sequence (DNA): TGTGCCAGCAGGACTAGCGGGAGCAATGAGCAGTTCTTC.

The chain recombines TRBV27 with TRBJ2-7; D gene unclear. V was pared by 3 bases and J by 1 base, with 7 bases between. The CDR3 has 13 residues. CDR1 and CDR2 (germline): MNHEY, SMNVEV (reference sequence). In nucleotides, the CDR3 is TGTGCCAGCAGTTTCCCGGGTTCCTACGAGCAGTACTTC. It encodes CASSFPGSYEQYF.

J is TRBJ2-7 and V is TRBV5-6, with D possibly being TRBD2 (5 bases). The CDR3 spans 16 residues. V gave up 0 bases and J gave up 3 bases, with 16 bases separating them. Germline lookup yields CDR1 SGHDT and CDR2 YYEEEE. CDR3: CASSLGAATGVYEQYF. Written as DNA, the CDR3 is TGTGCCAGCAGCTTGGGAGCGGCTACTGGCGTCTACGAGCAGTACTTC.

The DNA for the CDR3 is TGTGCCAGCTCACCCGCGGGGGGGGTCTCCTACGAGCAGTACTTC. Amino acids: CASSPAGGVSYEQYF. J is TRBJ2-7 and V is TRBV18, with TRBD2 identical over 9 bases. J was trimmed by 0 bases and V by 3 bases; bases with no gene match: 3. The CDR3 runs 15 residues. CDR1 is KGHSH, CDR2 LQKENI, per germline.

This sequence joins TRBV9 and TRBJ2-3; 12 nucleotides agree with TRBD1. This CDR3 is 18 amino acids long. Trimming took 0 bases from V and 5 from J; bases not matched to a gene: 10. The germline CDR1 and CDR2 sequences are SGDLS and YYNGEE. The CDR3 DNA sequence: TGTGCCAGCAGCGTAGTGGGGACAGGGGGCGGAAAGGGAGATACGCAGTATTTT. Translating gives CASSVVGTGGGKGDTQYF.

This chain uses TRBV2 with TRBJ2-2; 10 bases fit TRBD2. CDR1 is SNHLY, CDR2 FYNNEI, per germline. V lost 10 bases and J lost 5; bases outside the gene matches: 10. The CDR3 is made up of 15 amino acids. The CDR3 bases are TGTGCCACCCGCAGGACTAGCGGACCAACCGGGGAGCTGTTTTTT. Its protein product is CATRRTSGPTGELFF.

The chain employs TRBV28 and TRBJ1-2, with 9 bases that match TRBD1. The CDR3 runs to 15 residues. J lost 4 bases, V lost 3 bases, and 6 bases had no gene match. CDR1 MDHEN and CDR2 SYDVKM come from the germline V gene. The CDR3, as DNA: TGTGCCAGCAGTTTCCGGGACAGGGTTGGCTATGGCTACACCTTC. This sequence encodes CASSFRDRVGYGYTF.

The genes are TRBV6-1 and TRBJ1-3; perhaps TRBD1 as D (5 bases). CDR3 length: 15 residues. Trimming took off 7 bases at V and 4 bases at J, with 17 bases between the two ends. Per germline, CDR1 MNHNS and CDR2 SASEGT. CDR3 in amino acids: CASTQDGARGNTIYF. As DNA, the CDR3 is TGTGCCAGCACACAGGATGGGGCGCGGGGAAACACCATATATTTT.

The chain recombines TRBV20-1 with TRBJ1-1; D possibly corresponds to TRBD1 (6 bases). The CDR3 extends over 11 amino acids. The V and J ends lost 5 bases and 3 bases respectively, with 7 bases between them. Germline values: CDR1 DFQATT, CDR2 SNEGSKA (reference sequence). The CDR3 sequence: CSAYRDTEAFF. In nucleotides, the CDR3 is TGCAGTGCTTACAGGGACACTGAAGCTTTCTTT.

This clone was counted a few times. This rearrangement joins TRBV6-1 to TRBJ2-5, with TRBD2 identical over 10 bases. With the DNA end fitting TRBJ2-7 better, the J assignment may be wrong. The germline V gene has CDR1 MNHNS and CDR2 SASEGT. This CDR3 has 15 residues. The CDR3 is CASSEKTSGAYEQYF. The CDR3 bases are TGTGCCAGCAGTGAGAAAACTAGCGGGGCCTACGAGCAGTACTTC.

The CDR3 DNA reads TGTGCCAGCAGTTTGAGCAGGGTCTCCCAAGAGACCCAGTACTTC. Its translation: CASSLSRVSQETQYF. This rearrangement joins TRBV28 to TRBJ2-5; D might be TRBD1 (5 bases). The CDR3 has 15 residues. Germline lookup yields CDR1 MDHEN and CDR2 SYDVKM. V dropped 3 bases and J dropped 1 base, with 12 bases sitting between them.

This chain links TRBV4-2 with TRBJ2-5; 7 bases are shared with TRBD2. With V trimmed by 1 base and J by 7 bases, 18 bases remained unmatched. Germline CDR1 reads LGHNA; CDR2 reads YNFKEQ. The CDR3 sequence is 18 residues long. The CDR3 DNA reads as TGTGCCAGCAGCCAAGGGACTAGTGAGGGGACTGGTAGTGGGACCCAGTACTTC. It is translated as CASSQGTSEGTGSGTQYF.

The CDR3 region is CASSLVAGGASYEQYF. The CDR3, as DNA: TGCGCCAGCAGCTTGGTTGCGGGAGGCGCTTCCTACGAGCAGTACTTC. The genes are TRBV5-1 and TRBJ2-7; 8 positions agree with TRBD2. This CDR3 region has 16 residues. Germline V gene sequence: CDR1 SGHRS, CDR2 YFSETQ. The junction had 6 bases not matched to a gene; V was cut back by 0 bases and J by 1 base. Drawing the rest from reference TRBV5-1 and TRBJ2-7, the complete variable domain is KAGVTQTPRYLIKTRGQQVTLSCSPISGHRSVSWYQQTPGQGLQFLFEYFSETQRNKGNFPGRFSGRQFSNSRSEMNVSTLELGDSALYLCASSLVAGGASYEQYFGPGTRLTVT.

This chain uses TRBV10-1 with TRBJ2-3; 7 bases are a match to TRBD1. The length of the CDR3 is 14 residues. Per germline, CDR1 WNHNN and CDR2 SYGVQD (reference sequence). Germline trimming cut 3 bases from V and 6 bases from J; bases unmatched to any gene: 6. CDR3 nucleotide sequence: TGCGCCAGCAGTGAATCAGGGGGAATGGATACGCAGTATTTT. It specifies CASSESGGMDTQYF.

This clone was seen a single time. The rearrangement links TRBV7-2 to TRBJ2-2; a weak D match, TRBD2 (7 bases). V lost 3 bases and J 4 bases, leaving 15 bases between the germline ends. The CDR3 is 16 residues long. In germline, CDR1 is SGHTA, CDR2 FQGNSA. Written as DNA, the CDR3 is TGTGCCAGCAGCTTGATGGGGGGGCGCGTCACCGGGGAGCTGTTTTTT. This codes for CASSLMGGRVTGELFF.

Worth noting for this clone: One end of the junction varies from germline; a read error may be responsible. V and J are TRBV6-1 and TRBJ2-1; weak D call: TRBD1 (5 bases). Germline CDR1 reads MNHNS; CDR2 reads SASEGT. The CDR3 length is 12 residues. The CDR3 region is CASSPDRPRRIF. The CDR3 DNA reads TGTGCCAGCAGTCCAGACAGACCGAGGCGGATCTTC.

This chain connects TRBV5-1 to TRBJ2-1; D call uncertain. Germline CDR1 SGHRS, CDR2 YFSETQ. This CDR3 is built from 13 residues. V shed 4 bases and J shed 6 bases, with 11 bases lying between them. The CDR3 loop reads CASSPASGNEQFF. CDR3 coding DNA: TGCGCCAGCAGCCCCGCCTCGGGCAATGAGCAGTTCTTC.

The chain joins TRBV6-1 to TRBJ1-3, with D uncertain. Between the trimmed V and J ends, which lost 1 base and 8 bases, there was a span of 12 bases. Germline V gene sequence: CDR1 MNHNS, CDR2 SASEGT. This CDR3 has 14 residues. CDR3: CASSEGVGRDTIYF. The CDR3 nucleotides are TGTGCCAGCAGTGAAGGGGTCGGGAGGGACACCATATATTTT.

This chain links TRBV5-1 with TRBJ2-7; tentatively, D is TRBD1 (5 bases). Germline V lookup: CDR1 SGHRS, CDR2 YFSETQ. V was cut by 4 bases and J by 3 bases, with 17 bases left in between. The CDR3 is 15 amino acids. CDR3 DNA sequence: TGCGCCAGCAGCCCGACAGTAGCAAGGGGCTACGAGCAGTACTTC. It codes for CASSPTVARGYEQYF.

This rearrangement joins TRBV5-1 to TRBJ1-4, with 7 bases matching TRBD1. Losses at the gene ends were 4 bases for V and 3 bases for J; bases not matched to a gene: 6. CDR1 and CDR2 (germline): SGHRS, YFSETQ. The CDR3 has 15 residues. The CDR3 nucleotides are TGCGCCAGCAGCACCGGGACAGCTTCTAATGAAAAACTGTTTTTT. Translating it yields CASSTGTASNEKLFF.

This clone showed up just once. The chain combines TRBV30 with TRBJ2-7, with TRBD2 matching 12 bases. Germline assignment: CDR1 GTSNPN and CDR2 SVGIG (reference sequence). The CDR3 spans 13 residues. With V trimmed by 7 bases and J by 5 bases, 6 bases remained unmatched. This CDR3 reads CASQTSGSHEQYF. The CDR3 DNA sequence: TGTGCCTCGCAGACTAGCGGGAGCCACGAGCAGTACTTC.

This clone appeared a single time. The chain is built from TRBV28 and TRBJ2-2; D may be TRBD2 (6 bases). Per germline, CDR1 MDHEN and CDR2 SYDVKM. The V and J ends lost 5 bases and 1 base respectively, with 11 bases between them. The CDR3 extends over 15 amino acids. The DNA of the CDR3 is TGTGCCAGCAGTCTGGGGCGGGGGAACACCGGGGAGCTGTTTTTT. This sequence encodes CASSLGRGNTGELFF. The whole variable domain, remainder taken from reference TRBV28 and TRBJ2-2, is DVKVTQSSRYLVKRTGEKVFLECVQDMDHENMFWYRQDPGLGLRLIYFSYDVKMKEKGDIPEGYSVSREKKERFSLILESASTNQTSMYLCASSLGRGNTGELFFGEGSRLTVL.

The chain is built from TRBV6-5 and TRBJ2-7; 7 bases map to TRBD1. This CDR3 comprises 13 residues. Unmatched junction bases numbered 4, after V lost 6 bases and J lost 2 bases. The germline CDR1 and CDR2 sequences are MNHEY and SVGAGI. The CDR3 protein is CASRPTGTYEQYF. Written as DNA, the CDR3 is TGTGCCAGCAGACCGACAGGGACCTACGAGCAGTACTTC.

On this clone itself: The same CDR3 also results from other DNA sequences found in this sample. V is TRBV7-3 and J is TRBJ1-5; D gene ambiguous. Germline V gene data show CDR1 as SGHTA and CDR2 as FQGTGA. V lost 0 bases to trimming and J lost 4 bases, with 10 bases between them. The CDR3 covers 15 residues. The CDR3 region is CASSLTLPYNQPQHF. The CDR3 nucleotides read TGTGCCAGCAGCTTAACGCTGCCCTATAATCAGCCCCAGCATTTT. The full variable domain, completed using reference TRBV7-3 and TRBJ1-5, is GAGVSQTPSNKVTEKGKYVELRCDPISGHTALYWYRQSLGQGPEFLIYFQGTGAADDSGLPNDRFFAVRPEGSVSTLKIQRTERGDSAVYLCASSLTLPYNQPQHFGDGTRLSIL.

V is TRBV5-4 and J is TRBJ1-2; D is perhaps TRBD1 (5 bases). Germline V lookup: CDR1 SGHNT, CDR2 YYREEE (reference sequence). Between the trimmed V and J ends, which lost 4 bases and 4 bases, there was a span of 11 bases. The CDR3 covers 13 residues. The CDR3: CASSPGTIYGYTF. CDR3 bases: TGTGCCAGCAGCCCCGGGACTATCTATGGCTACACCTTC. The full variable domain, in which reference TRBV5-4 and TRBJ1-2 provide the parts outside the CDR3, is ETGVTQSPTHLIKTRGQQVTLRCSSQSGHNTVSWYQQALGQGPQFIFQYYREEENGRGNFPPRFSGLQFPNYSSELNVNALELDDSALYLCASSPGTIYGYTFGSGTRLTVV.

The V gene is TRBV10-1, the J gene TRBJ2-4; 7 bases align to TRBD2. Trimming at V came to 8 bases and at J to 0 bases, leaving 7 bases not matched to a gene. There are 15 residues in the CDR3. Germline V gene sequence: CDR1 WNHNN, CDR2 SYGVQD (reference sequence). As DNA, the CDR3 is TGCGCCAGCGGGCGACTAGCTCTAGCCAAAAACATTCAGTACTTC. Its protein product is CASGRLALAKNIQYF.

This sequence joins TRBV28 and TRBJ2-5; possible D gene TRBD1, 6 bases. V lost 6 bases and J lost 2, with 13 bases in between. The CDR3 sequence is 14 residues long. Germline-derived CDR1 and CDR2 are MDHEN and SYDVKM. CDR3 loop: CASSDSTGQETQYF. The CDR3 nucleotides are TGTGCCAGCAGCGACTCGACAGGACAAGAGACCCAGTACTTC.